This TCR beta chain derives from a study of blood T cells in healthy people across ages. A second 7 to 11 cycle PCR used barcoded and J-beta primers. Each CDR3 protein is one row after TCRdb ran MiXCR on the 5' RACE reads. Of 700,000 to 1,000,000 distinct CDR3 sequences listed, approximately 48% were seen once; the top ten hold about 19%. Study-wide results and caveats: There was no known CMV status for donors, so expanded clonotype changes were possibly confounded.

CDR3 length: 17 amino acids. The V gene's germline CDR1 is DFQATT and CDR2 SNEGSKA (reference sequence). As regards this clonotype: Its target is not known.

The genes are TRBV20-1 and TRBJ2-7; D remains ambiguous. The assigned J gene may be wrong: the sequence end matches TRBJ2-5 better. The source of this sequence is a man aged 60 to 69 in good health. Sequenced input: blood. In DNA, the CDR3 is TGCAGTGCTAGAGGTGTAAGCAGAATGGAGTCAGAGGAGACCCAGTACTTC. This gives the protein CSARGVSRMESEETQYF.